The T cell receptor beta chain described here comes from a study of T cell changes during pregnancy in multiple sclerosis. Germline V gene lookup returns CDR1 MRHNA and CDR2 SNTAGT. V lost 0 bases and J lost 5; bases outside the gene matches: 8. CDR3 length equals 17 residues. The count of this clone is one. Sequencing used immunoSEQ multiplex PCR; TCRdb keeps in-frame clones, though not all of them. The data contain 20,000 or so clones, 80% to 90% of them singletons. The sequencing here drew on CD8+ T cells from peripheral blood mononuclear cells, taken after pregnancy. The chain uses TRBV6-4 and TRBJ2-3, with TRBD2 matching 10 bases. The receptor was derived from a female donor in good health, enrolled as a control in a pregnancy study. Here the CDR3 reads CASSDSSSSGGRDTQYF. The CDR3 DNA is TGTGCCAGCAGTGACTCGTCGTCTAGCGGGGGTCGAGATACGCAGTATTTT.